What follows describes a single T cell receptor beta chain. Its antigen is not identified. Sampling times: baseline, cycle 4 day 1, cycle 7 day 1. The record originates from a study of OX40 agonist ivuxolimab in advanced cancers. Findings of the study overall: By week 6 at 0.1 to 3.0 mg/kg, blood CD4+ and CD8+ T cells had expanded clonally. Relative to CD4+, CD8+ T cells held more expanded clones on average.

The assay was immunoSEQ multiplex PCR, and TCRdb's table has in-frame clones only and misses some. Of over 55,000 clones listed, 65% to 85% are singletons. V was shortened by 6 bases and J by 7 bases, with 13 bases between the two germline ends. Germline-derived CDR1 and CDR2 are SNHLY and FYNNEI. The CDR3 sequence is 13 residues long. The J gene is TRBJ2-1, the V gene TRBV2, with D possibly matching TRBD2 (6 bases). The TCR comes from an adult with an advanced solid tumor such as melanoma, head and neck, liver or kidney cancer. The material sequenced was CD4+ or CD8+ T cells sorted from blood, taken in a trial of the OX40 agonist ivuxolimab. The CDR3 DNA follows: TGTGCCAGCAGATGGGGACTTATGAATGAGCAGTTCTTC. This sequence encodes CASRWGLMNEQFF.